The 10 T cell receptor beta chains reported below all come from one sample, sequenced in a study of blood T cell repertoires in COVID-19. The repertoire was sequenced with immunoSEQ multiplex PCR; TCRdb's copy has only in-frame clones and lacks some. The table lists about 97,000 clones, 84% of them singletons, with 4% to 5.5% in the top ten. Sequencing was done on a sample of peripheral blood. These receptors were taken from a human donor in a cohort sampled during active COVID-19.

The chain couples TRBV6-5 to TRBJ2-1, with 13 bases aligning to TRBD2. V shed 6 bases, J shed 4 bases, and the junction held 3 bases outside the gene matches. The CDR3 extends over 15 amino acids. Germline CDR1 reads MNHEY; CDR2 reads SVGAGI. As DNA, the CDR3 is TGTGCCAGCAGCCCACTAGCGGGGGGGTACAATGAGCAGTTCTTC. Translating gives CASSPLAGGYNEQFF.

The chain recombines TRBV13 with TRBJ2-1; possibly TRBD2 for D (5 bases). This CDR3 is built from 20 residues. The germline V gene encodes CDR1 PRHDT and CDR2 FYEKMQ (reference sequence). Trimming shortened V by 5 bases and J by 6 bases, and 32 bases separated the two germline ends. In DNA, the CDR3 is TGTGCCAGCAGCGCCCCCACCCTAGGCATTGAGACTACGGAATTCAATGAGCAGTTCTTC. Translating gives CASSAPTLGIETTEFNEQFF. The full variable domain, in which reference TRBV13 and TRBJ2-1 provide the parts outside the CDR3, is AAGVIQSPRHLIKEKRETATLKCYPIPRHDTVYWYQQGPGQDPQFLISFYEKMQSDKGSIPDRFSAQQFSDYHSELNMSSLELGDSALYFCASSAPTLGIETTEFNEQFFGPGTRLTVL.

The CDR3 coding sequence is TGTGCCAGCAGCCAAGACTCTGGGCGGGGGGGAGATACGCAGTATTTT. It encodes CASSQDSGRGGDTQYF. The rearrangement uses TRBV3-1 (or the pseudogene TRBV3-2) and TRBJ2-3; 9 bases are a match to TRBD2. With V trimmed by 0 bases and J by 5 bases, 6 bases remained unmatched. The CDR3 contains 16 residues. The germline gives CDR1 LGHDT, CDR2 YNNKEL (reference sequence).

The V gene is TRBV4-3, the J gene TRBJ2-5; 7 positions agree with TRBD1. This CDR3 spans 14 amino acids. With 2 bases clipped from V and 5 bases from J, the junction kept 5 bases outside the gene matches. The germline CDR1 and CDR2 sequences are LGHNA and YSLEER. The CDR3 is CASSQKTGKETQYF. The CDR3 nucleotides are TGCGCCAGCAGCCAAAAGACAGGGAAGGAGACCCAGTACTTC.

This chain uses TRBV5-1 with TRBJ2-2; perhaps TRBD2 as D (6 bases). Germline V gene lookup returns CDR1 SGHRS and CDR2 YFSETQ. There are 16 residues in the CDR3. V dropped 0 bases and J dropped 0 bases, with 9 bases sitting between them. The CDR3 region is CASSLDPGANTGELFF. The CDR3 region has the DNA TGCGCCAGCAGCTTGGACCCGGGGGCGAACACCGGGGAGCTGTTTTTT.

The V gene is TRBV9, the J gene TRBJ1-1; D may be TRBD1 (6 bases). V lost 4 bases and J 1 base, leaving 11 bases between the germline ends. This CDR3 spans 14 amino acids. Germline lookup yields CDR1 SGDLS and CDR2 YYNGEE. The CDR3 is CASSFRTENTEAFF. CDR3 coding DNA: TGTGCCAGCAGCTTTAGGACAGAGAACACTGAAGCTTTCTTT.

The chain recombines TRBV4-3 with TRBJ1-5, with D possibly matching TRBD1 (5 bases). Per the germline V gene, CDR1 is LGHNA and CDR2 is YSLEER. V was shortened by 3 bases and J by 6 bases, with 24 bases between the two germline ends. The length of the CDR3 is 18 residues. CDR3: CASSQRHPGTSWGQPQHF. The CDR3 nucleotides are TGCGCCAGCAGCCAGCGCCACCCCGGGACTTCCTGGGGTCAGCCCCAGCATTTT.

V and J are TRBV11-2 and TRBJ1-6; TRBD1 matches 9 bases. Germline V gene data show CDR1 as SGHAT and CDR2 as FQNNGV. With 3 bases clipped from V and 10 bases from J, the junction kept 7 bases outside the gene matches. The CDR3 is 15 residues long. The CDR3 DNA follows: TGTGCCAGCAGCTTCGGGGACAGGGTGAGATCACCCCTCCACTTT. This codes for CASSFGDRVRSPLHF.

The V gene is TRBV11-2, the J gene TRBJ2-5, with a tentative D call TRBD2 (5 bases). The CDR3 is made up of 18 amino acids. V was clipped by 3 bases and J by 1 base, with 21 bases between them. The V gene's germline CDR1 is SGHAT and CDR2 FQNNGV. The CDR3 DNA is TGTGCCAGCAGCTTTGCCCAGCTAGCAAATACCCGCCAAGAGACCCAGTACTTC. It encodes CASSFAQLANTRQETQYF.

About this clone itself: Other DNA sequences in this sample translate to the same CDR3. The chain couples TRBV5-1 to TRBJ2-3; tentatively, D is TRBD2 (7 bases). CDR3 size: 14 residues. The V and J ends lost 0 bases and 6 bases respectively, with 11 bases between them. Looked up from germline, CDR1 is SGHRS and CDR2 is YFSETQ. CDR3 coding DNA: TGCGCCAGCAGCTTGGTTGGGGGGGCGGATACGCAGTATTTT. Protein product: CASSLVGGADTQYF. Looking up the rest from reference TRBV5-1 and TRBJ2-3 gives the full variable domain: KAGVTQTPRYLIKTRGQQVTLSCSPISGHRSVSWYQQTPGQGLQFLFEYFSETQRNKGNFPGRFSGRQFSNSRSEMNVSTLELGDSALYLCASSLVGGADTQYFGPGTRLTVL.